These 21 T cell receptor beta chains were all obtained from the same sample, sequenced in a study of T-cell reconstitution after alpha-beta-depleted transplantation in children. A library of TCRbeta sequences, prepared with unique molecular identifiers, was generated. TCRdb itself ran the PCR reads through MiXCR, one entry per CDR3 protein. The sample carries a few hundred thousand distinct CDR3 sequences, over 20% recorded once. Material: PBMCs, obtained before TCRalphabeta/CD19-depleted stem cell transplant. Receptors were obtained from a boy under two years old with Wiskott-Aldrich syndrome, due to receive a stem cell transplant.

DNA of the CDR3: TGTGCCATCAGCTTCGGGACAGTGAACACTGAAGCTTTCTTT. Translating gives CAISFGTVNTEAFF. The V gene is TRBV10-3, the J gene TRBJ1-1; 7 nucleotides align to TRBD1. The CDR3 covers 14 residues. The germline V gene encodes CDR1 ENHRY and CDR2 SYGVKD. The V segment lost 6 bases and the J segment 0 bases; nucleotides outside the gene matches: 4.

This clonotype has only a few counts. V is TRBV20-1 and J is TRBJ1-1, with 8 bases that match TRBD1. The CDR3 is 12 residues long. Losses at the gene ends were 6 bases for V and 4 bases for J; bases not matched to a gene: 4. Germline V gene data show CDR1 as DFQATT and CDR2 as SNEGSKA (reference sequence). The CDR3 sequence: CSATDRGTEAFF. The CDR3, as DNA: TGCAGTGCGACAGACAGGGGCACTGAAGCTTTCTTT.

This clonotype was detected only a few times. This rearrangement joins TRBV5-1 to TRBJ2-1; 13 bases are a match to TRBD2. V lost 7 bases, J lost 0 bases, and 7 bases stayed unmatched. CDR1 is SGHRS and CDR2 is YFSETQ in the germline V gene. The CDR3 runs to 17 residues. CDR3 nucleotides: TGCGCCAGCGGGGGACTAGCGGGACCTCGCTCCTACAATGAGCAGTTCTTC. Translating it yields CASGGLAGPRSYNEQFF.

This clonotype was counted between two and nine times. V gene TRBV6-1 combines with J gene TRBJ1-2; TRBD1 aligns across 8 bases. This CDR3 has 16 amino acids. Germline lookup yields CDR1 MNHNS and CDR2 SASEGT. V lost 4 bases to trimming and J lost 4 bases; unmatched junction nucleotides: 11. As DNA, the CDR3 is TGTGCCAGCAGTGTTTCTTGGACAGGGCTTGTCTATGGCTACACCTTC. Its protein is CASSVSWTGLVYGYTF.

This clonotype came up a few times. The chain couples TRBV9 to TRBJ1-4; D unresolved. This CDR3 region has 15 residues. Germline values: CDR1 SGDLS, CDR2 YYNGEE. The V end lost 0 bases, the J end lost 5 bases, and 11 bases lay between the germline ends. CDR3: CASSVEGNANEKLFF. In nucleotides, the CDR3 is TGTGCCAGCAGCGTAGAGGGCAACGCGAATGAAAAACTGTTTTTT.

CDR3 coding DNA: TGCAGTGCTAGAGATCCGACTAGTGGGACCGGGGAGCTGTTTTTT. It specifies CSARDPTSGTGELFF. The V and J genes are TRBV20-1 and TRBJ2-2, with D tentatively TRBD2 (6 bases). The CDR3 runs to 15 residues. CDR1 and CDR2 from the germline V gene are DFQATT and SNEGSKA (reference sequence). V was pared by 0 bases and J by 5 bases, with 13 bases between.

V usage is TRBV7-7 and J usage is TRBJ2-5, with D possibly matching TRBD2 (6 bases). This CDR3 region has 15 residues. The V gene lost 5 bases and the J gene lost 3 bases, with 16 bases spanning the gap. Germline CDR1 SSHAT, CDR2 FNYEAQ (reference sequence). CDR3 nucleotides: TGTGCCAGCAGCCAGAATGGCGGGGCGGAAGAGACCCAGTACTTC. It translates to CASSQNGGAEETQYF.

The gene calls are TRBV5-1 and TRBJ2-5; maybe TRBD2 (6 bases). CDR3 length: 17 residues. CDR1 is SGHRS, CDR2 YFSETQ, per germline. V dropped 3 bases and J dropped 7 bases, with 25 bases sitting between them. The chain's CDR3 is CASSSSHALATRGTQYF. Written as DNA, the CDR3 is TGCGCCAGCAGCTCATCCCATGCTCTAGCGACCCGTGGGACCCAGTACTTC.

This clonotype was counted only a few times. This chain uses TRBV20-1 with TRBJ2-1; 9 nucleotides line up with TRBD2. This CDR3 is 13 amino acids long. Germline CDR1 reads DFQATT; CDR2 reads SNEGSKA (reference sequence). V trimming: 4 bases; J trimming: 2 bases; junction bases outside the gene matches: 0. CDR3 in DNA: TGCAGTGCTACTAGCGGGACCTACAATGAGCAGTTCTTC. Translation gives CSATSGTYNEQFF.

V is TRBV5-1 and J is TRBJ2-2; TRBD1 might be the D (6 bases). Germline-derived CDR1 and CDR2 are SGHRS and YFSETQ. The CDR3 length is 16 residues. Trimming cost V 2 bases and J 5 bases, with 16 bases left between them. CDR3 sequence: CASSLNPQGRTGELFF. CDR3 in DNA: TGCGCCAGCAGCTTAAATCCCCAGGGGCGAACCGGGGAGCTGTTTTTT.

There are a few counts of this clonotype. The chain employs TRBV10-3 and TRBJ1-2; possibly TRBD1 for D (5 bases). From germline, CDR1 is ENHRY and CDR2 SYGVKD. With 3 bases removed from V and 5 bases from J, the gap between germline ends came to 13 bases. The CDR3 is made up of 14 amino acids. The CDR3 loop is CAISDAGLKYGYTF. Here the CDR3 DNA reads TGTGCCATCAGTGATGCAGGGCTGAAATATGGCTACACCTTC.

The V call is TRBV5-1, the J call TRBJ1-6, with 11 bases aligning to TRBD1. The length of the CDR3 is 16 residues. The V and J ends lost 2 bases and 7 bases, in that order; junction bases with no gene match: 5. CDR1 and CDR2 (germline): SGHRS, YFSETQ. CDR3 amino acids: CASSLSGTGGNSPLHF. The CDR3, as DNA: TGCGCCAGCAGCTTATCCGGGACAGGGGGGAATTCACCCCTCCACTTT.

V gene TRBV15 combines with J gene TRBJ2-2, with TRBD2 matching over 8 bases. CDR1 is LNHNV and CDR2 is YYDKDF in the germline V gene (reference sequence). This CDR3 is 14 amino acids long. V dropped 3 bases and J dropped 6; count of bases not matched to a gene: 3. CDR3 bases: TGTGCCACCAGCAGTCCGCGGGAGGCCGGGGAGCTGTTTTTT. Translated, it gives CATSSPREAGELFF.

This clonotype has more than one count but fewer than ten. The V call is TRBV24-1, the J call TRBJ2-1, with 7 bases identical to TRBD2. This CDR3 has 11 residues. The trim removed 9 bases at V and 6 bases at J, leaving 1 base unmatched. The germline V gene encodes CDR1 KGHDR and CDR2 SFDVKD. The CDR3, as DNA: TGTGCCACCCAGCGGGGCAATGAGCAGTTCTTC. It yields the protein CATQRGNEQFF.

This clonotype was recorded once. The chain is built from TRBV3-1 and TRBJ2-2, with 12 bases identical to TRBD2. After removal of 6 bases from V and 4 bases from J, the junction contained 6 bases not matched to a gene. Germline V gene data show CDR1 as LGHDT and CDR2 as YNNKEL (reference sequence). The CDR3 is 16 residues long. CDR3 sequence reads: CASRPGLAGPTGELFF. The DNA for the CDR3 is TGTGCCAGCAGGCCTGGACTAGCGGGACCCACCGGGGAGCTGTTTTTT.

The CDR3 DNA reads TGTGCCAGCAGCCCACCCAGGGTCGGGTCCTACGAGCAGTACTTC. It translates to CASSPPRVGSYEQYF. The J gene is TRBJ2-7, the V gene TRBV5-5, with D maybe TRBD1 (5 bases). Trimming cost V 4 bases and J 1 base, with 15 bases left between them. There are 15 residues in the CDR3. Germline-derived CDR1 and CDR2 are SGHKS and YYEKEE (reference sequence).

V and J are TRBV5-1 and TRBJ2-1; TRBD2 matches 9 bases. Unmatched junction bases numbered 8, after V lost 3 bases and J lost 7 bases. The CDR3 is made up of 15 amino acids. Germline V gene lookup returns CDR1 SGHRS and CDR2 YFSETQ. CDR3 in DNA: TGCGCCAGCAGCTATCTAGCGGGATCGGTAAATGAGCAGTTCTTC. Protein: CASSYLAGSVNEQFF.

This clonotype was observed a few times. This chain links TRBV20-1 with TRBJ2-7; 7 bases line up with TRBD1. J lost 0 bases, V lost 4 bases, and 3 bases had no gene match. CDR3 size: 13 residues. Looked up from germline, CDR1 is DFQATT and CDR2 is SNEGSKA (reference sequence). The CDR3 protein is CSAIGQASYEQYF. Written as DNA, the CDR3 is TGCAGTGCTATAGGACAGGCCTCCTACGAGCAGTACTTC.

Only a few counts were recorded for this clonotype. J is TRBJ2-6 and V is TRBV21-1. TRBV21-1 is designated a pseudogene. The CDR3 covers 15 residues. The CDR3 DNA sequence: TGTGCCAGCAGCAAAACTAAGGATGGGGCCAACGTCCTGACTTTC. This gives the protein CASSKTKDGANVLTF.

A note on this clonotype: The junction departs from the called germline gene at one end, perhaps through a read error. J is TRBJ1-2 and V is TRBV28; no definite D call. The length of the CDR3 is 13 residues. Germline V gene lookup returns CDR1 MDHEN and CDR2 SYDVKM. Here the CDR3 reads CASSFDSFYGYIF. The CDR3 nucleotides are TGTGCCAGCAGTTTCGACTCGTTCTATGGCTACATCTTC.

The CDR3 spells CASRPVGVTYEQYF. As DNA, the CDR3 is TGTGCCAGCAGACCCGTCGGGGTTACGTACGAGCAGTACTTC. The rearrangement joins TRBV28 to TRBJ2-7, with D perhaps matching TRBD2 (5 bases). The V gene's germline CDR1 is MDHEN and CDR2 SYDVKM. This CDR3 contains 14 residues. The V end lost 6 bases, the J end lost 4 bases, and 16 bases lay between the germline ends.